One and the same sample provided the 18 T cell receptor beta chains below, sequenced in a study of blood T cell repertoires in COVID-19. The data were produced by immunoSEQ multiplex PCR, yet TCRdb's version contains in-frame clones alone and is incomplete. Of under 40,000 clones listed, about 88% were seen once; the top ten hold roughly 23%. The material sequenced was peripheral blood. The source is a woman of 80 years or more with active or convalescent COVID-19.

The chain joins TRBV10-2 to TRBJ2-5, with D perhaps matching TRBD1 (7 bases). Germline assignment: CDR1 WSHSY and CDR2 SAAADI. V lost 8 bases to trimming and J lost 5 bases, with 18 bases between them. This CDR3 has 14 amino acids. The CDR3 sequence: CASFSRGAGETQYF. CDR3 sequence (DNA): TGCGCCAGCTTTTCCAGGGGGGCGGGTGAGACCCAGTACTTC.

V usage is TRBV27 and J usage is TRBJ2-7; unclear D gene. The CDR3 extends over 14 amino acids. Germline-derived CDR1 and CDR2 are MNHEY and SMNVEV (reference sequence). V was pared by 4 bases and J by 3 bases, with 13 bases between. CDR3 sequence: CASSYSPPLYEQYF. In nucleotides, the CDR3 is TGTGCCAGCAGTTACTCCCCTCCCCTCTACGAGCAGTACTTC.

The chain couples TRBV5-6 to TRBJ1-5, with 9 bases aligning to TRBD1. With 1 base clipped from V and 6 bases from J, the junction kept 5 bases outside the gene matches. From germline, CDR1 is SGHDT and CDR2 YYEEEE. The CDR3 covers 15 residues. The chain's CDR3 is CASSLRTGGGQPQHF. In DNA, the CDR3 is TGTGCCAGCAGCTTGCGAACAGGGGGCGGTCAGCCCCAGCATTTT.

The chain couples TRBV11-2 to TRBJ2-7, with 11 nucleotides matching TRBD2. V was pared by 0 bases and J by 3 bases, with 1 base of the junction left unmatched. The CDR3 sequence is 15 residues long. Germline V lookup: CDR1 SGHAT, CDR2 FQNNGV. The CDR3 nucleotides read TGTGCCAGCAGCTTAGAGGGACTAGCGGACTACGAGCAGTACTTC. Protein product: CASSLEGLADYEQYF.

Written as DNA, the CDR3 is TGTGCCAGCAGCTTCGGGGATCAAGAGACCCAGTACTTC. It yields the protein CASSFGDQETQYF. The rearrangement links TRBV5-6 to TRBJ2-5; D is perhaps TRBD2 (5 bases). V lost 2 bases, J lost 2 bases, and 7 bases lay in between. The CDR3 covers 13 residues. Per germline, CDR1 SGHDT and CDR2 YYEEEE.

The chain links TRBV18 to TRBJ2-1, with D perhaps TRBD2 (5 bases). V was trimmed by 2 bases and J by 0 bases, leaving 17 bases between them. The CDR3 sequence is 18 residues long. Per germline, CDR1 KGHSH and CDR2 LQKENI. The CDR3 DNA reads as TGTGCCAGCTCACCAGGACGGGGAGCTTTGGGCTCCTACAATGAGCAGTTCTTC. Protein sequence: CASSPGRGALGSYNEQFF. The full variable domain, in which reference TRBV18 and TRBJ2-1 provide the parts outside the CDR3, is NAGVMQNPRHLVRRRGQEARLRCSPMKGHSHVYWYRQLPEEGLKFMVYLQKENIIDESGMPKERFSAEFPKEGPSILRIQQVVRGDSAAYFCASSPGRGALGSYNEQFFGPGTRLTVL.

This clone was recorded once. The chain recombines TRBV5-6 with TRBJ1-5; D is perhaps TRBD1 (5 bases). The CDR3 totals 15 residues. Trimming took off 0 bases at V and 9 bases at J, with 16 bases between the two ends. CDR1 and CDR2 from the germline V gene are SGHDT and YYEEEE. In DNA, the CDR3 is TGTGCCAGCAGCTTGGATCAGGGAGGAACAGGGCCCCAGCATTTT. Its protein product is CASSLDQGGTGPQHF.

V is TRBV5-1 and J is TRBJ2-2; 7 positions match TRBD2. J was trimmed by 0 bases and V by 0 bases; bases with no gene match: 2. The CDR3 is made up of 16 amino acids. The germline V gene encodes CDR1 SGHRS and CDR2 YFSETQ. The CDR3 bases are TGCGCCAGCAGCTTGGGTCTAGCGGCGAACACCGGGGAGCTGTTTTTT. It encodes CASSLGLAANTGELFF.

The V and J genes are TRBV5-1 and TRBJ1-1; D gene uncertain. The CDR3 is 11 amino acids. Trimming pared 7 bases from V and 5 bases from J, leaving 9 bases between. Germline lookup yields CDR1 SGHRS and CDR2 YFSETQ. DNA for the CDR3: TGCGCCAGCGGGGAGAGGACTGAAGCTTTCTTT. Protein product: CASGERTEAFF. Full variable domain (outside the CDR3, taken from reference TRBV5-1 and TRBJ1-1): KAGVTQTPRYLIKTRGQQVTLSCSPISGHRSVSWYQQTPGQGLQFLFEYFSETQRNKGNFPGRFSGRQFSNSRSEMNVSTLELGDSALYLCASGERTEAFFGQGTRLTVV.

The CDR3 nucleotides read TGTGCCAGCAACAAACAGGGGGTGAACACTGAAGCTTTCTTT. Translation gives CASNKQGVNTEAFF. V usage is TRBV6-5 and J usage is TRBJ1-1; TRBD1 matches 8 bases. The CDR3 extends over 14 amino acids. Germline values: CDR1 MNHEY, CDR2 SVGAGI. V was clipped by 7 bases and J by 0 bases; unmatched bases: 4.

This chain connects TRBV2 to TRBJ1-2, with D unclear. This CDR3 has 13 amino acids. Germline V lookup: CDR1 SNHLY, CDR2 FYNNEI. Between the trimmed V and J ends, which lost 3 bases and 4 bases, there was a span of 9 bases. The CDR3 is CASSDRTSYGYTF. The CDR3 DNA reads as TGTGCCAGCAGTGATCGGACTTCCTATGGCTACACCTTC.

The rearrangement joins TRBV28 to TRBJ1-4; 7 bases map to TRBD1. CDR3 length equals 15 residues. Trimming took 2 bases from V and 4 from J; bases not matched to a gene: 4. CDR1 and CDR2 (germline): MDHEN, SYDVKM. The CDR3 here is CASSLTGANNEKLFF. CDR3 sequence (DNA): TGTGCCAGCAGTTTAACAGGGGCCAATAATGAAAAACTGTTTTTT.

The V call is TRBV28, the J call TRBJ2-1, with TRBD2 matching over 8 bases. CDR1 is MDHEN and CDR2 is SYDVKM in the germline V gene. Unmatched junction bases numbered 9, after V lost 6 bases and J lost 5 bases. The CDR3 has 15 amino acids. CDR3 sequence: CASSPRLARNNEQFF. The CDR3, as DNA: TGTGCCAGCAGCCCCAGACTAGCGCGAAACAATGAGCAGTTCTTC.

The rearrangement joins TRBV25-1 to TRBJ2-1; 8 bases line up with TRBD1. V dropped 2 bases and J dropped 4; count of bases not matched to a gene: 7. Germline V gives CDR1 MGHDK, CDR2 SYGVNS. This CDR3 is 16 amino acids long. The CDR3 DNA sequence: TGTGCCAGCAGTGAAACCCGGGACAGGAATTACAATGAGCAGTTCTTC. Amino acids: CASSETRDRNYNEQFF.

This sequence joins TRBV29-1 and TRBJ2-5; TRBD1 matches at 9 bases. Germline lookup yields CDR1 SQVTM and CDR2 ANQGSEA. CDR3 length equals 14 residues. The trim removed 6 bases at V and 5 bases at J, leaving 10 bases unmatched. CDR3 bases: TGCAGCGTACTGGGACAGGGTAATTTGGAGACCCAGTACTTC. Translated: CSVLGQGNLETQYF.

The CDR3 sequence is CASSVRDRGLYEQYF. The CDR3 bases are TGCGCCAGCAGCGTCAGGGACAGGGGCCTCTACGAGCAGTACTTC. The chain combines TRBV10-2 with TRBJ2-7, with TRBD1 identical over 10 bases. The CDR3 loop spans 15 amino acids. With V trimmed by 6 bases and J by 3 bases, 8 bases remained unmatched. Germline V CDR1 and CDR2: WSHSY, SAAADI.

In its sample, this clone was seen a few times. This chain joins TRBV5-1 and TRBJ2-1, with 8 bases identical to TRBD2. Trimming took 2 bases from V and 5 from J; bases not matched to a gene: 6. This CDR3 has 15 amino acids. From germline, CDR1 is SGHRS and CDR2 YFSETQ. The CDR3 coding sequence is TGCGCCAGCAGCTTACTAGCGGAGTTCAACAATGAGCAGTTCTTC. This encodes CASSLLAEFNNEQFF.

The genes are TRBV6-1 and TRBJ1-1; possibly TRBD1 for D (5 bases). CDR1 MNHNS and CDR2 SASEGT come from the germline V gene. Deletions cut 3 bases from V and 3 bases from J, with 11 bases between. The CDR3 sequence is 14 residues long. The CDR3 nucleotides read TGTGCCAGCAGTGACGTTCAGGGATACACTGAAGCTTTCTTT. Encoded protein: CASSDVQGYTEAFF.